Here is one T cell receptor beta chain with its context. Its antigen is unknown. The CDR3 has 15 residues. Germline loops: CDR1 KGHSH, CDR2 LQKENI. Trimming removed 3 bases from V and 0 bases from J, with 9 bases in between. PCR primers comprised 60 Vbeta and 13 Jbeta primers. Assay used: immunoSEQ multiplex PCR; TCRdb lists only in-frame clones, some missing. The sample shows more than 85,000 clones, around 86% of them seen only once. The data derive from a study of cytomegalovirus exposure and HLA in healthy donors. Study-wide context: Early released data had approximately 86 million unique TCRs, all coming from HLA-typed donors.

Study-level results: Solely CMV serostatus was available to characterize immune exposure.

The clonotype was recovered from a man aged 30-40 years in good health and CMV-seropositive. The sequenced sample consisted of PBMCs. The chain has TRBV18 and TRBJ1-3; possibly TRBD1 for D (5 bases). The CDR3 protein is CASSPWGLSGNTIYF. As DNA, the CDR3 is TGTGCCAGCTCACCGTGGGGACTCTCTGGAAACACCATATATTTT.